This T cell receptor (beta chain) appears in the sequencing data of a study of blood T cell repertoires in COVID-19. Study-wide background: Collection of acute and convalescent COVID-19 samples took place in the United States, Italy and Spain. PBMCs, B-cell-depleted T cells, or T cells were the source of the cDNA or gDNA that made up the material.

V dropped 0 bases and J dropped 2 bases, with 3 bases sitting between them. Germline CDR1 and CDR2: SGHKS and YYEKEE (reference sequence). This CDR3 contains 13 residues. Methods used by the authors: Reference gene primers were amplified, and this amplification served to estimate nucleated cell counts. The table came from immunoSEQ multiplex PCR; TCRdb's copy has only in-frame clones and leaves some out. The V and J calls and the clone size are those of that table, but D and trimming were determined from the DNA. The table has around 350,000 clones, around nine tenths seen once. The TCR was taken from a human donor in a cohort sampled during active COVID-19. J is TRBJ1-3 and V is TRBV5-5; D ambiguous. The source material was peripheral blood. This CDR3 reads CASSLDTGNTIYF. CDR3 DNA: TGTGCCAGCAGCTTGGACACTGGAAACACCATATATTTT.